Listed here is a single TCR beta chain. The protocol was immunoSEQ multiplex PCR, while the TCRdb copy is restricted to in-frame clones and leaves out a portion. The table includes approximately 220,000 clones, around nine tenths detected once. This sample stems from a study of blood T cell repertoires in COVID-19. The length of the CDR3 is 15 residues. V was pared by 7 bases and J by 6 bases, with 13 bases of the junction left unmatched. CDR1 and CDR2 (germline): LNHDA, SQIVND (reference sequence). V gene TRBV19 combines with J gene TRBJ1-2, with 8 nucleotides matching TRBD1. Sequencing was performed on peripheral blood. The clonotype comes from a man in his fifties or sixties who had recovered from COVID-19. The CDR3 region is CASMGVRDRTDGYTF. The CDR3 DNA follows: TGTGCCAGTATGGGGGTCCGGGACAGGACGGATGGCTACACCTTC.